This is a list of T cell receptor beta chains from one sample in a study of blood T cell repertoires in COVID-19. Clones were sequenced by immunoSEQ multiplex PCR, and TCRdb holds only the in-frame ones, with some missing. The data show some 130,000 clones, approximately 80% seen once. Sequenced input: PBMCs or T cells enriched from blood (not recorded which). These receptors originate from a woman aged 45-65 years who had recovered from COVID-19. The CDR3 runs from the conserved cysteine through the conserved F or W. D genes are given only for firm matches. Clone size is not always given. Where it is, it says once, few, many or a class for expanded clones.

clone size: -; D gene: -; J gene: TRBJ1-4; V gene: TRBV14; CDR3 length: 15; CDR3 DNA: TGTGCCAGCAGCCAAGGTACACCAACTAATGAAAAACTGTTTTTT; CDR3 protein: CASSQGTPTNEKLFF
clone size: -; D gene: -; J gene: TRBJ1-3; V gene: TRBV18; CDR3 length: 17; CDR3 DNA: TGTGCCAGCTCACCGATCGTTGACAGGCTCTCTGGAAACACCATATATTTT; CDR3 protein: CASSPIVDRLSGNTIYF
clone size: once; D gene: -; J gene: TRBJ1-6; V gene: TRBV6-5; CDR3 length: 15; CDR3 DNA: TGTGCCAGCAGTTACGGTCCGAGACAGCTTGCACCCCTCCACTTT; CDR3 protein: CASSYGPRQLAPLHF
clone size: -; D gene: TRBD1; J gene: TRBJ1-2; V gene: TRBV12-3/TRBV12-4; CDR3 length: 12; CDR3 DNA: TGTGCCAGCAGTTTAGGAGGGGGCGGCTACACCTTC; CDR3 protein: CASSLGGGGYTF
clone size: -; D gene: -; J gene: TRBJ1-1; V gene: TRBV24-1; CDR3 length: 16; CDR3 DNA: TGTGCCACCACCCATCTCGTGTATGAGGGGGTCACTGAAGCTTTCTTT; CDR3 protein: CATTHLVYEGVTEAFF
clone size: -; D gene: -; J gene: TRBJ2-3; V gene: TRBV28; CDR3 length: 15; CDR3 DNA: TGTGCCAGCAGTGCACGAGGGCCCAGCACAGATACGCAGTATTTT; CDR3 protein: CASSARGPSTDTQYF
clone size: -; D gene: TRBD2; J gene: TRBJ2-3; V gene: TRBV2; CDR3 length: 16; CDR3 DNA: TGTGCCACCCTTGGACTAGCGGGGGGTAGCACAGATACGCAGTATTTT; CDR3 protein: CATLGLAGGSTDTQYF
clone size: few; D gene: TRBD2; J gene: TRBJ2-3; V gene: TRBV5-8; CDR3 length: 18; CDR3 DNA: TGTGCCAGCAGCCAAAACCCTAAGACTAGCGGGTTCACAGATACGCAGTATTTT; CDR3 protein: CASSQNPKTSGFTDTQYF
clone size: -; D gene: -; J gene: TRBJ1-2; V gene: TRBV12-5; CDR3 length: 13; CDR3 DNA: TGTGCTAGTGGTCCTTCTAGCAAATATGGCTACACCTTC; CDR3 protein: CASGPSSKYGYTF
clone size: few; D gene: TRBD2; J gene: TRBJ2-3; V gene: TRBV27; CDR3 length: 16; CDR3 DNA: TGTGCCAGCAGTTTATTTGCGGGGGGGTTCACAGATACGCAGTATTTT; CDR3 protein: CASSLFAGGFTDTQYF
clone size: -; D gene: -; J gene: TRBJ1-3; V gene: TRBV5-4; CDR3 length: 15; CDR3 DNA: TGTGCCAGCATACGGACGGAGGACTCTGGAAACACCATATATTTT; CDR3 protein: CASIRTEDSGNTIYF
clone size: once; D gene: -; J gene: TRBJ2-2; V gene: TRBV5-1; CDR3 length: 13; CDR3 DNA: TGCGCCAGCAGCCCCCCGGGCACCGGGGAGCTGTTTTTT; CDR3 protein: CASSPPGTGELFF
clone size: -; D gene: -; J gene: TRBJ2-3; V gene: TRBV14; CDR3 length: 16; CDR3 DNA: TGTGCCAGCAGCCGTCTTGCAGGGGTAGGCACAGATACGCAGTATTTT; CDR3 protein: CASSRLAGVGTDTQYF
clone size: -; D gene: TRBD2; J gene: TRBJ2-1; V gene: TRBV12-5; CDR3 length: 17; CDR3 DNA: TGTGCTAGTGGTACACTACTAGCGGGGGGGCCCGGGAATGAGCAGTTCTTC; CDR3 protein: CASGTLLAGGPGNEQFF
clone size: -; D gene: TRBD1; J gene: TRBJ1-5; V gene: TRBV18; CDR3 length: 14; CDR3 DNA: TGTGCCAGCTCACCCGGGACAGGGGATCAGCCCCAGCATTTT; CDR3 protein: CASSPGTGDQPQHF
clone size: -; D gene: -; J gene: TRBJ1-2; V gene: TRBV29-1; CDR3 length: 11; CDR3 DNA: TGCAGCGTTGGACGGTCCGGGGGCTACACCTTC; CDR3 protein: CSVGRSGGYTF
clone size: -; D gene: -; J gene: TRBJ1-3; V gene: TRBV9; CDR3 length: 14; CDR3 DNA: TGTGCCAGCACCAGCGTCAACTCTGGAAACACCATATATTTT; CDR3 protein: CASTSVNSGNTIYF
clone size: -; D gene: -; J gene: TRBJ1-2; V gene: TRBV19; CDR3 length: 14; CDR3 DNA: TGTGCCAGTAGGCACAGGGAAGCTAACTATGGCTACACCTTC; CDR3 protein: CASRHREANYGYTF
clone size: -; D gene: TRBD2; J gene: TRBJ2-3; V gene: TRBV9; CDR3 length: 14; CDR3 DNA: TGTGCCAGCAGCGTATTAAGCGGGGTGGATACGCAGTATTTT; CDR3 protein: CASSVLSGVDTQYF
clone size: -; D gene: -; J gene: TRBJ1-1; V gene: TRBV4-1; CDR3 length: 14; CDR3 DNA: TGCGCCAGCAGACCGTCAGGGTTAGACACTGAAGCTTTCTTT; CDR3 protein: CASRPSGLDTEAFF
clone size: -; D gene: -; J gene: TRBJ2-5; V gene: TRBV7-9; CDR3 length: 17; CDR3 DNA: TGTGCCAGCAGCCCCGGACACAGGGCTTTCGTCCAAGAGACCCAGTACTTC; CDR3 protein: CASSPGHRAFVQETQYF
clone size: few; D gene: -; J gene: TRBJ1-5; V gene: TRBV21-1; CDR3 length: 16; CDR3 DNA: TGTGCCAGCAGCAAAGCGAAGACAGGGGGCAGGCAGCCCCAGCATTTT; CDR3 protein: CASSKAKTGGRQPQHF
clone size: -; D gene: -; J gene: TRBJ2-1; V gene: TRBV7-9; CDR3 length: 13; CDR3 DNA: TGTGCCAGCAGCTATATAGCCCACAATGAGCAGTTCTTC; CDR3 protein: CASSYIAHNEQFF
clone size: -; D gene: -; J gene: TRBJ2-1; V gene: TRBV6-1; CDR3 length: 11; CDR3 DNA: TGTGCCAGCAGTGAACGGGATACGCAGTTCTTC; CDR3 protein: CASSERDTQFF
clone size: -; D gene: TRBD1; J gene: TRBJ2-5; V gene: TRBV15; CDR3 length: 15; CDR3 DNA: TGTGCCACCAGCAGAGAACAGGGGTTCCAAGAGACCCAGTACTTC; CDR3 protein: CATSREQGFQETQYF
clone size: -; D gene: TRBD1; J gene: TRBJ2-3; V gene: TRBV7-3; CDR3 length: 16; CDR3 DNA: TGTGCCAGCAGCGGGGGTACCGGGACAGGGGGATATACGCAGTATTTT; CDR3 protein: CASSGGTGTGGYTQYF
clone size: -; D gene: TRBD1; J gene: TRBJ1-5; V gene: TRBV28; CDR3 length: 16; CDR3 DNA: TGTGCCAGCAGTCGGGACAGGGTTAGAAGCAATCAGCCCCAGCATTTT; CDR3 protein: CASSRDRVRSNQPQHF
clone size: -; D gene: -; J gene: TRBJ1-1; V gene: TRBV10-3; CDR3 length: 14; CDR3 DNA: TGTGCCATCAGTCCAAACTCCGGAGGCACTGAAGCTTTCTTT; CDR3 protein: CAISPNSGGTEAFF
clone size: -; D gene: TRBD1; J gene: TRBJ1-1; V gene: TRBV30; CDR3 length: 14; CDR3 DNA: TGTGCCTGGAGTTACGGACAGGGATTTGGTGAAGCTTTCTTT; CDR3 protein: CAWSYGQGFGEAFF
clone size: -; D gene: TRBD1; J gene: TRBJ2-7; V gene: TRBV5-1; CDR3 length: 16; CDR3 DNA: TGCGCCAGCACCCCAACAGGGGCGCACGGATCCTACGAGCAGTACTTC; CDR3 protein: CASTPTGAHGSYEQYF
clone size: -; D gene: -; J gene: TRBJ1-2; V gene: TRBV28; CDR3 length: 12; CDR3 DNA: TGTGCCAGCAGTTTATTGCCGGATGGCTACACCTTC; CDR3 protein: CASSLLPDGYTF
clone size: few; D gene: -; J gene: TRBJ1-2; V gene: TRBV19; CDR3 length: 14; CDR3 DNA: TGTGCCAGTAGTATCCACGGACAGAGGTATGGCTACACCTTC; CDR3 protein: CASSIHGQRYGYTF
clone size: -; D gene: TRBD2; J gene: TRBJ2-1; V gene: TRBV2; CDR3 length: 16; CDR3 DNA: TGTGCCAGCAGCGATTTTCTAGCGGGGGGCGGCAATGAGCAGTTCTTC; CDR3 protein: CASSDFLAGGGNEQFF
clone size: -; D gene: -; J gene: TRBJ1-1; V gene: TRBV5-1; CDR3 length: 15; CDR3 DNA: TGCGCCAGCAGCAATTACAGGGAGTCGAACACTGAAGCTTTCTTT; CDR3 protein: CASSNYRESNTEAFF
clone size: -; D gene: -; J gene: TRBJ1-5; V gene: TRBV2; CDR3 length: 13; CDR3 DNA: TGTGCCAGCAGCGACAAGGATAATCAGCCCCAGCATTTT; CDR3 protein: CASSDKDNQPQHF
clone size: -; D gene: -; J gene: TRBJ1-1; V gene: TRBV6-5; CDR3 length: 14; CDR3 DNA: TGTGCCAGCATCCCCAGGGCGGATTTCACTGAAGCTTTCTTT; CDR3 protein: CASIPRADFTEAFF
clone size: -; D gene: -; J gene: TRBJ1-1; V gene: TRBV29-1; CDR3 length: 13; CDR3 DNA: TGCATCACTACGAGTGGAATGAACACTGAAGCTTTCTTT; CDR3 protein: CITTSGMNTEAFF
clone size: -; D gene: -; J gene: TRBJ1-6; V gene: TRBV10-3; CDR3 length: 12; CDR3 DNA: TGTGCCATCGGGGGCGTAAATTCACCCCTCCACTTT; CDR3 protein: CAIGGVNSPLHF
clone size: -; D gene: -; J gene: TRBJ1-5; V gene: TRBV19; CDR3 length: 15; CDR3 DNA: TGTGCCAGTACCCCCAGGGTCGGGGGGTTTCAGCCCCAGCATTTT; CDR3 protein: CASTPRVGGFQPQHF
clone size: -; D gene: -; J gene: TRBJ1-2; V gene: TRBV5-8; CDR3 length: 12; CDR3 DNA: TGTGCCAGCAGCTTGCTAGGCGGGGGCTACACCTTC; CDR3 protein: CASSLLGGGYTF
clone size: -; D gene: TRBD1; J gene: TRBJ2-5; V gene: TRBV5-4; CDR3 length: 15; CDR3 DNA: TGTGCCAGCACCTCTGACAGGGACCTCCAAGAGACCCAGTACTTC; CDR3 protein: CASTSDRDLQETQYF
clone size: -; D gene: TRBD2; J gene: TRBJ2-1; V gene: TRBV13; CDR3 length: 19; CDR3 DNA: TGTGCCAGCAGCTCCCGGGACTACTCTTTGGGGGGGACCTACAATGAGCAGTTCTTC; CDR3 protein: CASSSRDYSLGGTYNEQFF
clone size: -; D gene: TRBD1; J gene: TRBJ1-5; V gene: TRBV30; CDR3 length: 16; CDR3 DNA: TGTGCCTGGAGTGTACGGTGGGACAGGAGAAATCAGCCCCAGCATTTT; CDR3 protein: CAWSVRWDRRNQPQHF
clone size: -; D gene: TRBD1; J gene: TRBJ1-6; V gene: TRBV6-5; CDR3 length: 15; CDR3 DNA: TGTGCCAGCAGTTACCGACAGGGGAATAATTCACCCCTCCACTTT; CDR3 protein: CASSYRQGNNSPLHF
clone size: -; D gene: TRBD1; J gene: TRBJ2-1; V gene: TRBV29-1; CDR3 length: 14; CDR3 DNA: TGCAGCGTTGAGGGGATACAGGGGGCAAATGAGCAGTTCTTC; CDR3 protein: CSVEGIQGANEQFF
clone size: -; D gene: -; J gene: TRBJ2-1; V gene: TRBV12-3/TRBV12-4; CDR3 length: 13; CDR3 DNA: TGTGCCAGCAGGGCAGGGGAACAGAATGAGCAGTTCTTC; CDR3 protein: CASRAGEQNEQFF
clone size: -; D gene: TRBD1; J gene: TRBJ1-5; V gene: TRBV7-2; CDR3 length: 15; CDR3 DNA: TGTGCCAGCAGTCTACCAGGGACAGGGCCCCAGCCCCAGCATTTT; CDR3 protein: CASSLPGTGPQPQHF
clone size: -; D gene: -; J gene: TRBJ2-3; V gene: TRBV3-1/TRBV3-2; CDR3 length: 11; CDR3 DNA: TGTGCCAGCAATAGGGGAGATACGCAGTATTTT; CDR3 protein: CASNRGDTQYF
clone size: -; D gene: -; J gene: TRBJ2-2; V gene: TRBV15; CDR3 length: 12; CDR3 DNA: TGTGCCACCAGCAGGAGACACCTGGAGCTGTTTTTT; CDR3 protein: CATSRRHLELFF
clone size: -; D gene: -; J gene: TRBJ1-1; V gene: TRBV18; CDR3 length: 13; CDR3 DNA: TGTGCCAGCTCACCGTCGGGAGACACTGAAGCTTTCTTT; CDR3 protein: CASSPSGDTEAFF
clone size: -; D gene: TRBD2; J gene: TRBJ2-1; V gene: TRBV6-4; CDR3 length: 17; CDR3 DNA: TGTGCCAGCAGTGGGACTAGCGGGGGGCCCTCCTACAATGAGCAGTTCTTC; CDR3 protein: CASSGTSGGPSYNEQFF
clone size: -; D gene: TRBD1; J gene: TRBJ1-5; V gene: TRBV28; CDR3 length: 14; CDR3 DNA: TGTGCCAGCAGTCTCGGACAGGGTGGCCAGCCCCAGCATTTT; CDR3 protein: CASSLGQGGQPQHF
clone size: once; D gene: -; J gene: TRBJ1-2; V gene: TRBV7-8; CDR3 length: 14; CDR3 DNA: TGTGCCAGCAGCTTACGGACAGCGAACTATGGCTACACCTTC; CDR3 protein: CASSLRTANYGYTF
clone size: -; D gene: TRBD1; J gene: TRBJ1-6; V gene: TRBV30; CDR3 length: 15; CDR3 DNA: TGTGCCTGGTCCCGGGACAGGGCCTATAATTCACCCCTCCACTTT; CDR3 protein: CAWSRDRAYNSPLHF